This is a list of T cell receptor beta chains from one sample in a study of T-cell memory formation after mild COVID-19. TCRdb fed the 5' RACE reads into MiXCR, producing one record per CDR3 protein. The table records about 410,000 distinct CDR3 sequences, more than 20% of them present only once. Sequencing was performed on PBMCs or a T cell subset sorted from them (not recorded which). The receptors were sampled from an adult woman who had mild COVID-19 (a few samples of this study predate the infection). Cell type and time point are not known. The CDR3 runs from the conserved cysteine through the conserved F or W. Each record gives: J gene, D gene, clone size, V gene, CDR3 DNA, CDR3 protein. D genes are given only for firm matches. The size entry is marked missing in some rows and otherwise reads once, few, many or a size class.

j_gene: TRBJ2-3; d_gene: NA; abundance: NA; v_gene: TRBV2; CDR3nt: TGTGCCAGAGATACGCAGTATTTT; CDR3aa: CARDTQYF
j_gene: TRBJ2-2; d_gene: TRBD1; abundance: NA; v_gene: TRBV5-1; CDR3nt: TGCGCCAGCAGCCAGAGACAGGGGGCAGTCACCGGGGAGCTGTTTTTT; CDR3aa: CASSQRQGAVTGELFF
j_gene: TRBJ2-7; d_gene: TRBD2; abundance: NA; v_gene: TRBV2; CDR3nt: TGTGCCAGCAAAAAGCGGGGCTACGAGCAGTACTTC; CDR3aa: CASKKRGYEQYF
j_gene: TRBJ1-1; d_gene: NA; abundance: few; v_gene: TRBV7-2; CDR3nt: TGTGCCAGCAGCACACAGGGCGACACTGAAGCTTTCTTT; CDR3aa: CASSTQGDTEAFF
j_gene: TRBJ1-1; d_gene: NA; abundance: NA; v_gene: TRBV2; CDR3nt: TGTGCCAGCAGGGTCCGGGTGGAGAGCGAAGCTTTCTTT; CDR3aa: CASRVRVESEAFF
j_gene: TRBJ1-1; d_gene: NA; abundance: NA; v_gene: TRBV3-1; CDR3nt: TGTGCCAGCAGAGGGGGGGTTGAAGCTTTCTTT; CDR3aa: CASRGGVEAFF
j_gene: TRBJ2-3; d_gene: TRBD1; abundance: few; v_gene: TRBV2; CDR3nt: TGTGCCAGCAGGGACAGGGATCGGTTGATAGTTCAGGATACGCAGTATTTT; CDR3aa: CASRDRDRLIVQDTQYF
j_gene: TRBJ2-1; d_gene: NA; abundance: NA; v_gene: TRBV13; CDR3nt: TGTGCCAGCAGCTCCCGCAGGGTATTGAACAATGAGCAGTTCTTC; CDR3aa: CASSSRRVLNNEQFF
j_gene: TRBJ1-6; d_gene: NA; abundance: few; v_gene: TRBV7-8; CDR3nt: TGTGCCAGCGGAGGGCGGGATTCACCCCTCCACTTT; CDR3aa: CASGGRDSPLHF
j_gene: TRBJ2-1; d_gene: TRBD2; abundance: NA; v_gene: TRBV27; CDR3nt: TGTGCCAGCAGTTTTTTCGTCCTAGCGGGAGAGGGTGAGCAGTTCTTC; CDR3aa: CASSFFVLAGEGEQFF
j_gene: TRBJ2-3; d_gene: TRBD2; abundance: NA; v_gene: TRBV5-1; CDR3nt: TGCGCCAGCAGCTTGGACGGACTAGCGGGGCCCCTTAGCACAGATACGCAGTATTTT; CDR3aa: CASSLDGLAGPLSTDTQYF
j_gene: TRBJ2-5; d_gene: NA; abundance: NA; v_gene: TRBV7-9; CDR3nt: TGTGCCAGCAGCTTGGGGGGGACAGGAGAACAAGAGACCCAGTACTTC; CDR3aa: CASSLGGTGEQETQYF
j_gene: TRBJ2-1; d_gene: NA; abundance: few; v_gene: TRBV13; CDR3nt: TGTGCCAGCAGCATTCCGGGACCTGGGTCTGAGCAGTTCTTC; CDR3aa: CASSIPGPGSEQFF
j_gene: TRBJ2-3; d_gene: TRBD2; abundance: few; v_gene: TRBV28; CDR3nt: TGTGCCAGCAGTTTACGCGGGGGGGCCAGAGATACGCAGTATTTT; CDR3aa: CASSLRGGARDTQYF
j_gene: TRBJ2-1; d_gene: NA; abundance: NA; v_gene: TRBV5-6; CDR3nt: TGTGCCAGCAGCTTTGAACCGGCCTACAATGAGCAGTTCTTC; CDR3aa: CASSFEPAYNEQFF
j_gene: TRBJ2-1; d_gene: TRBD2; abundance: NA; v_gene: TRBV20-1; CDR3nt: TGCAGTGCTAGAGATCGCGTGGGAGCGGGGGAATACAATGAGCAGTTCTTC; CDR3aa: CSARDRVGAGEYNEQFF
j_gene: TRBJ1-5; d_gene: NA; abundance: few; v_gene: TRBV19; CDR3nt: TGTGCCAGTAGTGTCACCCAGGGGAGCAATCAGCCCCAGCATTTT; CDR3aa: CASSVTQGSNQPQHF
j_gene: TRBJ1-1; d_gene: NA; abundance: NA; v_gene: TRBV6-2/TRBV6-3; CDR3nt: TGTGCCAGCAGACTTGGGGGACAGAACACTGAAGCTTTCTTT; CDR3aa: CASRLGGQNTEAFF
j_gene: TRBJ2-7; d_gene: TRBD2; abundance: few; v_gene: TRBV7-2; CDR3nt: TGTGCCAGCAGCCGGCGGGAGTCCACCTACGAGCAGTACTTC; CDR3aa: CASSRRESTYEQYF
j_gene: TRBJ1-5; d_gene: NA; abundance: few; v_gene: TRBV5-1; CDR3nt: TGCGCCAGCAGCGTTTGGGGAGACAGCAATCAGCCCCAGCATTTT; CDR3aa: CASSVWGDSNQPQHF
j_gene: TRBJ2-7; d_gene: TRBD2; abundance: NA; v_gene: TRBV20-1; CDR3nt: TGCAGTGCTAGAGGCGGGGGGCCCTACGAGCAGTACTTC; CDR3aa: CSARGGGPYEQYF
j_gene: TRBJ2-2; d_gene: NA; abundance: NA; v_gene: TRBV20-1; CDR3nt: TGCAGTGCCACCCCGAAGCGGTTTACCGGGGAGCTGTTTTTT; CDR3aa: CSATPKRFTGELFF
j_gene: TRBJ2-3; d_gene: TRBD2; abundance: few; v_gene: TRBV5-4; CDR3nt: TGTGCCAGCAGCTCGCGGACTAGTCAAGATACGCAGTATTTT; CDR3aa: CASSSRTSQDTQYF
j_gene: TRBJ2-5; d_gene: TRBD1; abundance: few; v_gene: TRBV20-1; CDR3nt: TGCAGTGCTAGTGGGACAGGGGTTTTGGGGTCCCAGTACTTC; CDR3aa: CSASGTGVLGSQYF